The sequence of this T cell receptor beta chain was determined in a study of blood T cell repertoires in COVID-19. This clone appeared once. Profiling relied on immunoSEQ multiplex PCR, and the TCRdb table lists in-frame clones only, not all of them. The sample has more than 120,000 clones; 70% to 90% are singletons. The TCR sequence derives from a human donor with acute or convalescent COVID-19. The donor label of this sample is uncertain. The sequencing input was peripheral blood.

CDR3 DNA sequence: TGTGCCAGCAGCTACGACAGCACCGGGGAGCTGTTTTTT. It yields the protein CASSYDSTGELFF. V usage is TRBV5-4 and J usage is TRBJ2-2; perhaps TRBD1 as D (5 bases). The V gene's germline CDR1 is SGHNT and CDR2 YYREEE (reference sequence). With 3 bases removed from V and 4 bases from J, the gap between germline ends came to 7 bases. CDR3 length: 13 amino acids.